This T cell receptor beta chain was obtained from a study of T cell responses to AZD1222 COVID-19 vaccine. Study in general: Second doses that came at about 4 or about 12 weeks were put together.

V shed 7 bases and J shed 1 base, with 10 bases lying between them. Germline CDR1 reads LNHNV; CDR2 reads YYDKDF (reference sequence). This CDR3 comprises 13 residues. Clones were sequenced by immunoSEQ multiplex PCR, and TCRdb holds only the in-frame ones, with some missing. The sample has 150,000 to 200,000 clones, around 95% seen once. This chain uses TRBV15 with TRBJ1-1; a weak D match, TRBD1 (5 bases). The TCR originated in an adult in good health. The sequencing here drew on peripheral blood, taken on day 0 of AZD1222 vaccination. CDR3 protein: CATTRQQNTEAFF. The DNA of the CDR3 is TGTGCCACCACCCGACAGCAGAACACTGAAGCTTTCTTT.